The entry that follows covers one T cell receptor (beta chain) sequence. This clonotype was seen a handful of times. This clone's antigen is unknown. At one of its ends the junction is not consistent with the germline gene, which may arise from a read error. These data originate in a study of blood T cells in healthy people across ages (dated by TCRdb to about 2015). In the study overall: In model experiments, roughly one uniquely barcoded TCR beta cDNA molecule per two T cells was captured by template switching. To avoid experimental bias, donors of different ages were distributed randomly across sequencing lanes. The study analyzed two additional independent replicas of 1 million unique cDNA reads from the same blood draw for two donors, one aged 18 to 29 and one aged 80 or older. The donors were split into four age groups: young (average roughly 15 years), middle-aged (about 40), aged (roughly 65) and long-lived (approximately 80). To track age-related changes in TCR beta repertoire diversity, the study relied on deep sequencing normalized with unique cDNA molecular identifiers. Overall results and qualifications from the work: Since profiling was done on bulk unsorted PBMCs, naive and antigen-experienced compartments could not be conclusively compared. Observed TCR beta diversity per million T cells fell roughly linearly with age, and a significant reduction was already apparent by age around 44. Compared with the aged group, more naive CD4+ T cells, fewer expanded clones and increased TCR diversity were shown by the long-lived group, suggesting age selection. The percentage of naive T cells measured by flow cytometry correlated strongly with observed TCR beta diversity. Total diversity estimates from one million sequenced T cells were considered lower bounds and underestimates. Donor CMV infection status was unknown, potentially confounding age-related changes in expanded clonotypes.

The donors were roughly 39 Caucasian individuals from Russia, aged 6 to 90 years, who were systemically healthy. About 10 milliliters of peripheral blood were drawn from each donor into EDTA-treated Vacutainer tubes. Ficoll-Paque density-gradient centrifugation was used to isolate PBMCs, with at least 6.5 million per sample. Trizol reagent was used to extract total RNA from PBMCs, with at least 5.5 micrograms per sample. The percentages of naive CD45RAhigh/CD27high T cells were determined by flow cytometry on a PBMC aliquot from every donor. Receptors were amplified or captured by 5' RACE. TCRdb shows the sequencer as Illumina HiSeq 2500. A second PCR of about 6 to 11 cycles was run with a J-beta primer mix and a sample-barcoded 5' primer. A template-switch 5' adaptor carrying 12 random nucleotides introduced a unique molecular identifier onto each TCR beta cDNA molecule. At least 3 million CDR3-containing paired-end reads were obtained from each sample. First-strand cDNA synthesis was performed from all RNA using the Mint cDNA synthesis kit, with priming by a TRBC-specific oligonucleotide. All cDNA was treated with uracil-DNA glycosylase and then went through a first 18-cycle PCR with the universal primers M1SS and BC2_uni_R. From the authors' description of their analysis: Each sample was normalized by randomly selecting 1 million high-quality reads, each carrying a distinct molecular identifier. Instead of being binned into consensus sequences, reads with shared molecular identifiers were discarded. CDR3 identification, clonotype clustering and error correction used MiTCR with a Q25 quality threshold and the strictest error-elimination algorithm. A nonparametric unseen species model using Euler transformation provided a lower-bound estimate of total TCR beta diversity. The raw public data were reprocessed by TCRdb itself: fastp quality trimming at Q25, MiXCR clonotype calling, in-frame beta chains only. Each entry merges the rows of one CDR3 protein and shows their most common DNA and genes. These V and J calls rely on TCRdb rather than the paper's analysis. The sample profile shows about 1.5 million distinct CDR3 sequences; about 45% of them were found once. The top ten constitute just over 4% of the sample.

For CDR1 and CDR2, the germline V gene lists SGDLS and YYNGEE. Its CDR3 holds 17 amino acids, cysteine through phenylalanine. Kept here is only the CDR3 DNA, which spans 51 bases and is read in frame from base 1. This chain is built from TRBV9 and TRBJ2-2, with a weak D call of TRBD2 (7 bases match). Sequenced sample: blood. This receptor was obtained from a woman between 18 and 29 years old in good health. CDR3 loop: CASSVVRGAPNTGELFF. The bases are TGTGCCAGTAGCGTAGTTCGGGGGGCTCCGAACACCGGGGAGCTGTTTTTT.